These T cell receptor beta chains were read from a single sample in a study of shared clonotypes between healthy human individuals. Assay used: immunoSEQ multiplex PCR; TCRdb lists only in-frame clones, some missing. The repertoire includes roughly 640,000 clones, less than 98% of them detected once, and around 0.058% sits in the top ten. The sample consisted of naive CD4+ T cells sorted from blood. The receptors originated from a woman younger than 45 in good health. The CDR3 runs from the conserved cysteine through the conserved F or W. Fields, in order: clone size, J gene, CDR3 length, D gene, V gene, CDR3 protein, CDR3 DNA. D genes are given only for firm matches. The size of a clone is reported for some rows only, either as once, few or many, or as a class for expanded clones.

NA,TRBJ2-1,14,NA,TRBV7-2,CASSLEASLNEQFF,TGTGCCAGCAGCTTAGAGGCCTCCCTGAATGAGCAGTTCTTC
NA,TRBJ1-5,12,NA,TRBV6-4,CASSDGNQPQHF,TGTGCCAGCAGTGACGGCAATCAGCCCCAGCATTTT
NA,TRBJ2-7,15,TRBD2,TRBV5-4,CASSPSSGSSYEQYF,TGTGCCAGCAGCCCAAGTAGCGGGAGCAGCTACGAGCAGTACTTC
NA,TRBJ2-7,16,TRBD1,TRBV19,CASSIIADRGQEEQYF,TGTGCCAGTAGTATAATAGCCGACAGGGGGCAAGAGGAGCAGTACTTC
NA,TRBJ2-5,11,NA,TRBV18,CASSPSETQYF,TGTGCCAGCTCACCATCAGAGACCCAGTACTTC
NA,TRBJ2-5,14,NA,TRBV5-1,CASSPAFTEETQYF,TGCGCCAGCAGTCCAGCATTCACTGAGGAGACCCAGTACTTC
NA,TRBJ1-5,16,NA,TRBV2,CASSLRGLEGNQPQHF,TGTGCCAGCAGTTTGAGGGGTCTAGAGGGCAATCAGCCCCAGCATTTT
NA,TRBJ2-3,18,NA,TRBV2,CASRDSHRGGSSTDTQYF,TGTGCCAGCAGGGACAGCCACCGCGGAGGCTCTAGCACAGATACGCAGTATTTT
NA,TRBJ2-5,14,TRBD1,TRBV11-2,CASTTGGSKETQYF,TGTGCCAGCACGACAGGGGGGTCCAAAGAGACCCAGTACTTC
once,TRBJ2-1,16,TRBD2,TRBV5-1,CASSRLTSGRNNEQFF,TGCGCCAGCAGCCGCCTGACTAGCGGGAGAAACAATGAGCAGTTCTTC
NA,TRBJ1-4,15,NA,TRBV7-9,CASSLGAATNEKLFF,TGTGCCAGCAGCTTAGGGGCGGCGACTAATGAAAAACTGTTTTTT
once,TRBJ1-2,15,TRBD1,TRBV19,CASSTRDSVNYGYTF,TGTGCCAGTAGTACCCGGGACAGCGTCAACTATGGCTACACCTTC
once,TRBJ1-1,14,NA,TRBV19,CASSTWGQNTEAFF,TGTGCCAGTAGTACTTGGGGCCAGAACACTGAAGCTTTCTTT
NA,TRBJ2-7,16,NA,TRBV18,CASSPSDGILPAEQYF,TGTGCCAGCTCACCAAGTGACGGGATTCTGCCAGCCGAGCAGTACTTC
NA,TRBJ2-3,15,NA,TRBV4-2,CASSQDTSFADTQYF,TGTGCCAGCAGCCAAGATACGAGCTTCGCAGATACGCAGTATTTT
NA,TRBJ2-1,13,NA,TRBV2,CASNQDATNEQFF,TGTGCCAGCAACCAGGACGCAACCAATGAGCAGTTCTTC
NA,TRBJ1-2,13,NA,TRBV6-6,CATRWEEDYGYTF,TGTGCCACCCGGTGGGAGGAGGACTATGGCTACACCTTC
NA,TRBJ2-7,11,NA,TRBV28,CASMEERQKYF,TGTGCCAGCATGGAGGAGAGACAGAAGTACTTC
once,TRBJ2-7,14,NA,TRBV18,CASSPPSGPYEQYF,TGTGCCAGCTCACCACCGTCGGGGCCCTACGAGCAGTACTTC
NA,TRBJ2-5,13,NA,TRBV19,CASSQGPLETQYF,TGTGCCAGTAGTCAGGGCCCCCTGGAGACCCAGTACTTC
NA,TRBJ1-1,10,NA,TRBV20-1,CSATRTEAFF,TGCAGTGCTACGAGGACTGAAGCTTTCTTT
NA,TRBJ1-2,13,NA,TRBV5-6,CASSLGEDYGYTF,TGTGCCAGCAGCTTGGGAGAAGACTATGGCTACACCTTC
NA,TRBJ1-3,14,NA,TRBV7-9,CASSQVFSGNTIYF,TGTGCCAGCAGCCAAGTGTTCTCTGGAAACACCATATATTTT
NA,TRBJ2-5,16,TRBD2,TRBV11-2,CASSLDPAGGLETQYF,TGTGCCAGCAGCTTAGATCCAGCGGGAGGGTTGGAGACCCAGTACTTC
NA,TRBJ2-4,17,TRBD2,TRBV19,CASSRGLAGDTKNIQYF,TGTGCCAGTAGTCGAGGACTAGCGGGAGATACCAAAAACATTCAGTACTTC
NA,TRBJ2-7,13,TRBD2,TRBV7-2,CASRIGAGSEQYF,TGTGCCAGCAGGATCGGAGCGGGGAGTGAGCAGTACTTC
NA,TRBJ2-7,16,TRBD2,TRBV6-5,CASSYSIDTSGYEQYF,TGTGCCAGCAGTTACTCGATCGATACTAGCGGATACGAGCAGTACTTC
NA,TRBJ2-1,14,NA,TRBV5-1,CASSLRGLNNEQFF,TGCGCCAGCAGCTTGAGGGGACTCAACAATGAGCAGTTCTTC
NA,TRBJ2-7,12,TRBD1,TRBV28,CASSRTGGEQYF,TGTGCCAGCAGTCGAACAGGGGGCGAGCAGTACTTC
NA,TRBJ2-7,13,NA,TRBV5-1,CASSLVPSYEQYF,TGCGCCAGCAGCTTGGTTCCCAGCTACGAGCAGTACTTC
NA,TRBJ2-1,11,NA,TRBV5-1,CASSLANEQFF,TGCGCCAGCAGCTTGGCGAATGAGCAGTTCTTC
NA,TRBJ2-1,17,TRBD2,TRBV5-1,CASSLELTSGRNNEQFF,TGCGCCAGCAGCTTGGAACTGACTAGCGGGCGTAACAATGAGCAGTTCTTC
NA,TRBJ2-3,15,TRBD2,TRBV12-5,CASAAGLAGGDTQYF,TGTGCTAGTGCCGCGGGACTAGCGGGGGGAGATACGCAGTATTTT
NA,TRBJ2-2,15,TRBD2,TRBV11-3,CASSPTSGRTGELFF,TGTGCCAGCAGCCCGACTAGCGGGCGCACCGGGGAGCTGTTTTTT
NA,TRBJ2-3,15,NA,TRBV6-1,CASSVGGGSTDTQYF,TGTGCCAGCAGTGTTGGTGGCGGGAGCACAGATACGCAGTATTTT
NA,TRBJ2-7,15,NA,TRBV5-1,CASSVDLRRTYEQYF,TGCGCCAGCAGCGTGGACTTAAGGAGGACCTACGAGCAGTACTTC
NA,TRBJ2-2,18,TRBD2,TRBV4-1,CASSPSLRAGGFGGELFF,TGCGCCAGCAGCCCCTCCTTGAGAGCGGGAGGTTTCGGCGGGGAGCTGTTTTTT
NA,TRBJ1-1,15,TRBD1,TRBV5-6,CASSPWTGGLAEAFF,TGTGCCAGCAGCCCGTGGACAGGGGGCCTCGCTGAAGCTTTCTTT
NA,TRBJ1-4,15,NA,TRBV28,CASSLSTANNEKLFF,TGTGCCAGCAGTTTAAGTACTGCCAATAATGAAAAACTGTTTTTT
NA,TRBJ2-1,16,TRBD2,TRBV28,CASSSSSGRPYNEQFF,TGTGCCAGCAGTTCCTCTAGCGGGAGGCCATACAATGAGCAGTTCTTC
NA,TRBJ2-1,11,NA,TRBV5-1,CASSTDNEQFF,TGCGCCAGCAGCACAGACAATGAGCAGTTCTTC
NA,TRBJ1-2,13,NA,TRBV28,CASRDSTNYGYTF,TGTGCCAGCAGAGACAGTACTAACTATGGCTACACCTTC
NA,TRBJ1-6,13,TRBD1,TRBV29-1,CSVVTGGNSPLHF,TGCAGCGTTGTGACAGGGGGGAATTCACCCCTCCACTTT
NA,TRBJ2-6,15,NA,TRBV18,CASSPVDRGANVLTF,TGTGCCAGCTCACCGGTCGACAGAGGGGCCAACGTCCTGACTTTC
NA,TRBJ1-5,16,TRBD1,TRBV19,CASSTLGQGLGQPQHF,TGTGCCAGTAGTACACTGGGACAGGGTTTGGGTCAGCCCCAGCATTTT
NA,TRBJ1-1,15,TRBD1,TRBV28,CASSGTGGANTEAFF,TGTGCCAGCAGTGGGACAGGGGGCGCGAACACTGAAGCTTTCTTT
NA,TRBJ1-1,16,NA,TRBV28,CASSIIYRAMNTEAFF,TGTGCCAGCAGTATCATTTACAGGGCGATGAACACTGAAGCTTTCTTT
once,TRBJ2-7,16,TRBD2,TRBV5-1,CASSSPGVAGVSEQYF,TGCGCCAGCAGCTCCCCCGGGGTAGCGGGAGTTTCCGAGCAGTACTTC
NA,TRBJ1-1,12,NA,TRBV29-1,CSVTDLDTEAFF,TGCAGCGTGACGGACCTGGACACTGAAGCTTTCTTT
NA,TRBJ2-7,11,NA,TRBV29-1,CSVVWGGEQYF,TGCAGCGTCGTATGGGGAGGCGAGCAGTACTTC
NA,TRBJ1-1,14,NA,TRBV5-1,CASSLQNLNTEAFF,TGCGCCAGCAGCTTGCAGAACCTGAACACTGAAGCTTTCTTT
once,TRBJ2-1,13,NA,TRBV28,CASRVVSSNEQFF,TGTGCCAGCAGGGTAGTTTCCTCCAATGAGCAGTTCTTC
NA,TRBJ1-2,13,NA,TRBV27,CASRTGTNYGYTF,TGTGCCAGCAGGACGGGGACGAACTATGGCTACACCTTC
NA,TRBJ2-7,13,NA,TRBV19,CASTTPGALEQYF,TGTGCCAGTACCACCCCCGGGGCTCTCGAGCAGTACTTC
NA,TRBJ2-1,16,NA,TRBV7-9,CASSFVAGSSYNEQFF,TGTGCCAGCAGCTTTGTCGCCGGCAGCTCCTACAATGAGCAGTTCTTC
NA,TRBJ1-4,15,NA,TRBV25-1,CASSSYRTGNEKLFF,TGTGCCAGCAGTTCCTACCGTACCGGGAATGAAAAACTGTTTTTT
NA,TRBJ1-5,13,NA,TRBV2,CASSVQGNQPQHF,TGTGCCAGCAGTGTGCAGGGCAATCAGCCCCAGCATTTT